Each of the 22 T cell receptor beta chains below was sequenced from the same sample in a study of T cells after yellow fever vaccination (dated by TCRdb to 2018 to 2020). The treatment or condition tag for this specimen amounts to: live attenuated yellow fever vaccine strain. Libraries were prepared through 5' RACE. These reads were obtained on an Illumina NovaSeq 6000. The public reads were quality trimmed at Q25 with fastp and then assembled into clones with MiXCR by TCRdb, keeping productive beta chains. Entries are consolidated by CDR3 protein sequence, retaining the most common genes and DNA. This sample lists 200,000 to 250,000 distinct CDR3 sequences; 3.2% were detected once. Of the sample, roughly 3% falls within the top ten clones. Sequencing used CD4+ T cells sorted from PBMCs, obtained 10 days after the yellow fever booster vaccination. Receptors originate from a man aged 18 to 29 who received the YFV17D yellow fever vaccine.

The chain uses TRBV5-1 and TRBJ2-3; possibly TRBD1 for D (6 bases). With 6 bases removed from V and 4 bases from J, the gap between germline ends came to 15 bases. The CDR3 runs 14 residues. Germline V gives CDR1 SGHRS, CDR2 YFSETQ. CDR3 amino acids: CASKTGLSADTQYF. CDR3 sequence (DNA): TGCGCCAGCAAGACAGGTCTTAGCGCAGATACGCAGTATTTT.

This chain connects TRBV12-3 or TRBV12-4 to TRBJ1-6, with D unresolved. The CDR3 runs 14 residues. V was shortened by 4 bases and J by 10 bases, with 14 bases between the two germline ends. For the CDR3, the DNA is TGTGCCAGCAGTTCTCACGACGGAAGGTCACCCCTCCACTTT. Encoded protein: CASSSHDGRSPLHF.

This clonotype was recorded a few times. V is TRBV12-3 or TRBV12-4 and J is TRBJ1-6; D unresolved. CDR3 length: 14 residues. V was cut by 3 bases and J by 7 bases, with 10 bases left in between. This CDR3 reads CASSFSRINSPLHF. The DNA of the CDR3 is TGTGCCAGCAGTTTCTCCAGGATAAATTCACCCCTCCACTTT.

This clonotype turned up a few times. The J gene is TRBJ2-3, the V gene TRBV4-2, with a weak D call TRBD1 (5 bases). This CDR3 has 14 amino acids. V gave up 4 bases and J gave up 6 bases, with 14 bases separating them. Germline V gene lookup returns CDR1 LGHNA and CDR2 YNFKEQ. The CDR3 loop is CASSPDPPGDTQYF. The CDR3 nucleotides are TGTGCCAGCAGCCCTGATCCACCAGGGGATACGCAGTATTTT.

This clonotype was counted a few times. As DNA, the CDR3 is TGTGCCAGCAGACCGTTGGGGGGAGGGAACACTGAAGCTTTCTTT. The encoded protein is CASRPLGGGNTEAFF. The chain recombines TRBV25-1 with TRBJ1-1; possible D gene TRBD1, 5 bases. The CDR3 is 15 amino acids. With 6 bases removed from V and 1 base from J, the gap between germline ends came to 15 bases. Germline V gene lookup returns CDR1 MGHDK and CDR2 SYGVNS.

At least ten counts were recorded for this clonotype. This rearrangement joins TRBV7-2 to TRBJ2-5, with 8 positions matching TRBD2. The germline CDR1 and CDR2 sequences are SGHTA and FQGNSA. The CDR3 extends over 15 amino acids. With 4 bases clipped from V and 5 bases from J, the junction kept 9 bases outside the gene matches. The CDR3 is CASSYAGGAGETQYF. In DNA form, the CDR3 reads TGTGCCAGCAGCTACGCCGGGGGGGCCGGGGAGACCCAGTACTTC.

This clonotype was counted many times. The V call is TRBV5-1, the J call TRBJ1-6; 7 bases are shared with TRBD1. The CDR3 covers 14 residues. Germline CDR1 SGHRS, CDR2 YFSETQ. V dropped 3 bases and J dropped 7; count of bases not matched to a gene: 4. The CDR3 loop is CASSSGTANSPLHF. DNA of the CDR3: TGCGCCAGCAGCTCGGGGACAGCAAATTCACCCCTCCACTTT.

This clonotype was seen ten or more times. This sequence joins TRBV5-1 and TRBJ2-1; D ambiguous. The germline CDR1 and CDR2 sequences are SGHRS and YFSETQ. Deletions cut 2 bases from V and 6 bases from J, with 15 bases between. The CDR3 is made up of 15 amino acids. Here the CDR3 DNA reads TGCGCCAGCAGCTTCGACTCTCTACCCTCCAATGAGCAGTTCTTC. It encodes CASSFDSLPSNEQFF.

This clonotype was counted between two and nine times. V usage is TRBV20-1 and J usage is TRBJ1-5; possible D gene TRBD1, 5 bases. The CDR3 loop spans 15 amino acids. CDR1 is DFQATT, CDR2 SNEGSKA, per germline (reference sequence). V was trimmed by 1 base and J by 5 bases, leaving 15 bases between them. This CDR3 is CSARAIGPRDQPQHF. The CDR3 DNA follows: TGCAGTGCTAGAGCCATCGGTCCCAGGGATCAGCCCCAGCATTTT.

This clonotype was counted ten times or more. V is TRBV14 and J is TRBJ2-1; a weak D match, TRBD1 (6 bases). Germline values: CDR1 SGHDN, CDR2 FVKESK. V lost 4 bases, J lost 8 bases, and 18 bases lay in between. The CDR3 has 15 amino acids. CDR3 sequence (DNA): TGTGCCAGCAGCCCCCTTGGGTGGGGGCTGGATGAGCAGTTCTTC. Its protein product is CASSPLGWGLDEQFF.

Many counts were recorded for this clonotype. The V and J genes are TRBV7-9 and TRBJ1-5; D call uncertain. Trimming removed 3 bases at V and 7 bases at J, with 13 bases between. Germline V lookup: CDR1 SEHNR, CDR2 FQNEAQ (reference sequence). CDR3 length equals 14 residues. The CDR3 reads CASSFGPREQPQHF. In nucleotides, the CDR3 is TGTGCCAGCAGCTTCGGGCCACGCGAACAGCCCCAGCATTTT. Full variable domain (remainder filled in from reference TRBV7-9 and TRBJ1-5): DTGVSQNPRHKITKRGQNVTFRCDPISEHNRLYWYRQTLGQGPEFLTYFQNEAQLEKSRLLSDRFSAERPKGSFSTLEIQRTEQGDSAMYLCASSFGPREQPQHFGDGTRLSIL.

A few counts support this clonotype. J is TRBJ1-2 and V is TRBV5-6; D gene ambiguous. The ends were cut back, 4 bases at V and 4 bases at J, with 17 bases in the middle. The CDR3 is 15 residues long. Per the germline V gene, CDR1 is SGHDT and CDR2 is YYEEEE. CDR3 coding DNA: TGTGCCAGCAGCCGAAATGGGTGGCAGGTCTATGGCTACACCTTC. It yields the protein CASSRNGWQVYGYTF.

This clonotype was seen many times. The gene calls are TRBV7-3 and TRBJ2-1; 7 bases are a match to TRBD1. This CDR3 is built from 13 residues. V lost 6 bases to trimming and J lost 5 bases; unmatched junction nucleotides: 4. CDR1 is SGHTA, CDR2 FQGTGA, per germline. The CDR3 region has the DNA TGTGCCAGCAGTCAAGACAGGGACAATGAGCAGTTCTTC. It codes for CASSQDRDNEQFF. The complete variable domain, with remaining parts taken from reference TRBV7-3 and TRBJ2-1, reads GAGVSQTPSNKVTEKGKYVELRCDPISGHTALYWYRQSLGQGPEFLIYFQGTGAADDSGLPNDRFFAVRPEGSVSTLKIQRTERGDSAVYLCASSQDRDNEQFFGPGTRLTVL.

The sample holds a few counts of this clonotype. The chain carries TRBV30 and TRBJ1-5, with D hard to call. The length of the CDR3 is 13 residues. Germline CDR1 reads GTSNPN; CDR2 reads SVGIG (reference sequence). The V gene lost 0 bases and the J gene lost 4 bases, with 7 bases spanning the gap. The CDR3 DNA reads as TGTGCCTGGAGTGTAAATGGAAATCAGCCCCAGCATTTT. Protein sequence: CAWSVNGNQPQHF.

This clonotype was recorded a few times. The chain links TRBV19 to TRBJ1-3; tentatively, D is TRBD1 (5 bases). The V gene lost 5 bases and the J gene lost 5 bases, with 7 bases spanning the gap. This CDR3 is 12 amino acids long. The germline gives CDR1 LNHDA, CDR2 SQIVND (reference sequence). CDR3 coding DNA: TGTGCCAGTAGTCCAGGGAGAAACACCATATATTTT. It encodes CASSPGRNTIYF.

This chain links TRBV12-3 or TRBV12-4 with TRBJ1-2; 10 positions match TRBD1. The CDR3 has 15 residues. The V segment lost 6 bases and the J segment 3 bases; nucleotides outside the gene matches: 7. This CDR3 reads CASSPRGTGDYGYTF. CDR3 nucleotides: TGTGCCAGCAGCCCTCGTGGGACAGGGGACTATGGCTACACCTTC.

This clonotype has only a few counts. The rearrangement joins TRBV5-5 to TRBJ2-1; 8 nucleotides match TRBD1. Losses at the gene ends were 4 bases for V and 10 bases for J; bases not matched to a gene: 10. The CDR3 extends over 14 amino acids. The germline gives CDR1 SGHKS, CDR2 YYEKEE (reference sequence). The CDR3 spells CASSPTGTGYEQFF. Written as DNA, the CDR3 is TGTGCCAGCAGCCCAACCGGGACAGGTTACGAGCAGTTCTTC. Full variable domain (outside the CDR3, taken from reference TRBV5-5 and TRBJ2-1): DAGVTQSPTHLIKTRGQQVTLRCSPISGHKSVSWYQQVLGQGPQFIFQYYEKEERGRGNFPDRFSARQFPNYSSELNVNALLLGDSALYLCASSPTGTGYEQFFGPGTRLTVL.

This clonotype was seen ten or more times. This rearrangement joins TRBV7-2 to TRBJ2-4; 9 bases align to TRBD2. The CDR3 is 14 residues long. Looked up from germline, CDR1 is SGHTA and CDR2 is FQGNSA. Trimming took 5 bases from V and 8 from J; bases not matched to a gene: 7. The CDR3 nucleotides read TGTGCCAGCAGCCGGGCCCCTAGCGGGGACATTCAGTACTTC. Translated: CASSRAPSGDIQYF.

This clonotype was recorded many times. This chain joins TRBV5-1 and TRBJ1-2; D gene uncertain. This CDR3 region has 14 residues. V lost 2 bases to trimming and J lost 0 bases, with 8 bases between them. CDR1 is SGHRS and CDR2 is YFSETQ in the germline V gene. CDR3: CASSFVDSNYGYTF. The CDR3 coding sequence is TGCGCCAGCAGCTTCGTCGATTCTAACTATGGCTACACCTTC. Drawing the rest from reference TRBV5-1 and TRBJ1-2, the complete variable domain is KAGVTQTPRYLIKTRGQQVTLSCSPISGHRSVSWYQQTPGQGLQFLFEYFSETQRNKGNFPGRFSGRQFSNSRSEMNVSTLELGDSALYLCASSFVDSNYGYTFGSGTRLTVV.

This clonotype was seen a few times. V is TRBV7-2 and J is TRBJ2-4; a possible D gene is TRBD1 (6 bases). This CDR3 contains 14 residues. Germline loops: CDR1 SGHTA, CDR2 FQGNSA. The V gene lost 5 bases and the J gene lost 6 bases, with 14 bases spanning the gap. In DNA form, the CDR3 reads TGTGCCAGCAGCAACAGGGTGTTCCGAAACATTCAGTACTTC. This encodes CASSNRVFRNIQYF.

This clonotype has at least ten counts. The J gene is TRBJ1-5, the V gene TRBV7-3, with D hard to call. The CDR3 contains 18 residues. V gave up 6 bases and J gave up 2 bases, with 23 bases separating them. The germline gives CDR1 SGHTA, CDR2 FQGTGA. The CDR3 DNA reads TGTGCCAGCAGTTTAGGGTTCACCGTCTCTTGGGGCAATCAGCCCCAGCATTTT. This encodes CASSLGFTVSWGNQPQHF.

This chain uses TRBV3-1 with TRBJ1-2, with 7 positions matching TRBD1. CDR1 is LGHDT, CDR2 YNNKEL, per germline (reference sequence). The CDR3 sequence is 16 residues long. Germline trimming cut 3 bases from V and 1 base from J; bases unmatched to any gene: 8. CDR3 in DNA: TGTGCCAGCAGCCAGGACCTCGCAGGGGGTAACTATGGCTACACCTTC. It codes for CASSQDLAGGNYGYTF.